This TCR beta chain was recovered during a study of control samples from healthy donors and cancer patients. CDR3 length: 15 amino acids. J lost 7 bases, V lost 1 base, and 4 bases had no gene match. Germline V gives CDR1 MGHDK, CDR2 SYGVNS. TCRdb keeps only in-frame clones here, not all; method: immunoSEQ multiplex PCR. The sample records about 120,000 clones, around 94% being singletons. This chain links TRBV25-1 with TRBJ1-6; 7 bases are shared with TRBD1. What was sequenced was PBMCs. The source of this sequence is an elderly man with head and neck cancer. CDR3: CASSEFGRGNSPLHF. CDR3 bases: TGTGCCAGCAGTGAATTTGGCAGGGGGAATTCACCCCTCCACTTT.